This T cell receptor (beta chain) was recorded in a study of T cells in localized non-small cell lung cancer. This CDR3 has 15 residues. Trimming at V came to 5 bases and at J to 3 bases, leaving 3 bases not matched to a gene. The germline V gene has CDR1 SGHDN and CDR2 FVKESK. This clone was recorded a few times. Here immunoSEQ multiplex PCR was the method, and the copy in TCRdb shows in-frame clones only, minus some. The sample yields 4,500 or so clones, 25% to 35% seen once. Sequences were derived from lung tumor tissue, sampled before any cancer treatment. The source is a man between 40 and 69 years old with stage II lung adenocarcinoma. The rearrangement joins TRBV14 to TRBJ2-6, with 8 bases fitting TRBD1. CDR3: CASSSRGRGANVLTF. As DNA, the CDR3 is TGTGCCAGCAGCTCCAGGGGGCGTGGGGCCAACGTCCTGACTTTC.